The next 12 T cell receptor beta chains were all read from a single sample in a study of CD8+ T cells in alopecia areata. Investigators isolated RNA and reverse transcribed it into cDNA to act as the sequencing template. Generated by immunoSEQ multiplex PCR, the TCRdb table keeps only in-frame clones and is missing some. Counted here are 200,000 to 250,000 clones, around three fifths occurring once; the ten biggest clones make up 0.45%. This material consisted of CD4+ T cells sorted from blood, taken at week 0. Receptors were obtained from a human donor with alopecia areata.

This chain connects TRBV5-1 to TRBJ2-5; TRBD2 agrees at 7 bases. The V segment lost 4 bases and the J segment 5 bases; nucleotides outside the gene matches: 14. Germline loops: CDR1 SGHRS, CDR2 YFSETQ. The CDR3 consists of 16 residues. The chain's CDR3 is CASSEGRRGGPETQYF. DNA of the CDR3: TGCGCCAGCAGCGAGGGTAGACGGGGAGGGCCGGAGACCCAGTACTTC.

The chain uses TRBV7-8 and TRBJ2-4, with D unresolved. Trimming pared 5 bases from V and 9 bases from J, leaving 17 bases between. This CDR3 is built from 14 residues. The germline V gene encodes CDR1 SGHVS and CDR2 FQNEAQ. In DNA, the CDR3 is TGTGCCAGCAGCCAGAGTCAGGCCCTAGGCATTCAGTACTTC. This encodes CASSQSQALGIQYF.

Here the CDR3 DNA reads TGTGCCAGCAGCCCAAAGGACCCCGGGACAGTCATCGATGAGCAGTTCTTC. Its protein is CASSPKDPGTVIDEQFF. This chain uses TRBV7-8 with TRBJ2-1; 7 bases agree with TRBD1. J lost 8 bases, V lost 5 bases, and 18 bases had no gene match. This CDR3 spans 17 amino acids. Per germline, CDR1 SGHVS and CDR2 FQNEAQ. Variable domain in full (rest from reference TRBV7-8 and TRBJ2-1): GAGVSQSPRYKVAKRGQDVALRCDPISGHVSLFWYQQALGQGPEFLTYFQNEAQLDKSGLPSDRFFAERPEGSVSTLKIQRTQQEDSAVYLCASSPKDPGTVIDEQFFGPGTRLTVL.

The table lists this clone with a few counts. The V gene is TRBV29-1, the J gene TRBJ2-2; D is ambiguous. This CDR3 is built from 9 residues. The V end was cut by 4 bases, the J end by 6 bases, with 0 bases between. Germline V gene sequence: CDR1 SQVTM, CDR2 ANQGSEA. DNA of the CDR3: TGCAGCGTTGCCGGGGAGCTGTTTTTT. Protein product: CSVAGELFF.

The V gene is TRBV7-3, the J gene TRBJ2-1, with D possibly TRBD2 on 5 matching bases. Trimming took off 5 bases at V and 3 bases at J, with 11 bases between the two ends. This CDR3 has 14 residues. Germline-derived CDR1 and CDR2 are SGHTA and FQGTGA. The CDR3: CASSPGLGYNEQFF. The DNA of the CDR3 is TGTGCCAGCAGCCCCGGACTGGGCTACAATGAGCAGTTCTTC.

The genes are TRBV27 and TRBJ1-2, with 7 bases matching TRBD1. With V trimmed by 5 bases and J by 0 bases, 12 bases remained unmatched. The germline gives CDR1 MNHEY, CDR2 SMNVEV (reference sequence). The length of the CDR3 is 17 residues. The CDR3 loop is CASSRQGGVTTNYGYTF. The DNA for the CDR3 is TGTGCCAGCAGTCGACAGGGTGGGGTCACGACTAACTATGGCTACACCTTC.

The chain recombines TRBV7-2 with TRBJ2-7, with D hard to call. Germline values: CDR1 SGHTA, CDR2 FQGNSA. The CDR3 consists of 13 residues. Trimming left V 2 bases short and J 6 bases short, with 11 bases between. CDR3 in amino acids: CASSLYVPGEQYF. The CDR3 coding sequence is TGTGCCAGCAGCTTATATGTCCCGGGCGAGCAGTACTTC.

This clone was detected a few times. The chain has TRBV9 and TRBJ1-1; D is ambiguous. Trimming cost V 4 bases and J 5 bases, with 15 bases left between them. Germline loops: CDR1 SGDLS, CDR2 YYNGEE. The CDR3 length is 14 residues. The chain's CDR3 is CASSKRDQRTEAFF. The CDR3 DNA reads as TGTGCCAGCAGCAAGCGGGATCAGCGGACTGAAGCTTTCTTT. Drawing the rest from reference TRBV9 and TRBJ1-1, the complete variable domain is DSGVTQTPKHLITATGQRVTLRCSPRSGDLSVYWYQQSLDQGLQFLIQYYNGEERAKGNILERFSAQQFPDLHSELNLSSLELGDSALYFCASSKRDQRTEAFFGQGTRLTVV.

The chain links TRBV4-1 to TRBJ2-2; no firm D call. Germline CDR1 reads MGHRA; CDR2 reads YSYEKL. The V and J ends lost 3 bases and 3 bases respectively, with 5 bases between them. This CDR3 is built from 13 residues. CDR3 sequence reads: CASSHLDTGELFF. CDR3 DNA sequence: TGCGCCAGCAGCCATCTGGACACCGGGGAGCTGTTTTTT.

This chain uses TRBV7-9 with TRBJ2-1; TRBD2 matches at 7 bases. V lost 1 base, J lost 13 bases, and 10 bases stayed unmatched. CDR3 length: 14 residues. CDR1 and CDR2 from the germline V gene are SEHNR and FQNEAQ (reference sequence). The CDR3 spells CASSLVGGRSFQFF. CDR3 in DNA: TGTGCCAGCAGCTTAGTTGGCGGGAGAAGTTTTCAGTTCTTC.

V gene TRBV5-1 combines with J gene TRBJ2-1; TRBD2 aligns across 12 bases. J was trimmed by 9 bases and V by 9 bases; bases with no gene match: 13. This CDR3 has 15 amino acids. In germline, CDR1 is SGHRS, CDR2 YFSETQ. The CDR3 here is CATTDGLAGSREQFF. The CDR3 DNA reads TGCGCCACTACCGACGGACTAGCGGGATCGCGTGAGCAGTTCTTC.

The chain links TRBV27 to TRBJ1-2; D gene ambiguous. Germline V gene data show CDR1 as MNHEY and CDR2 as SMNVEV (reference sequence). This CDR3 has 16 amino acids. V was cut by 3 bases and J by 1 base, with 15 bases left in between. Written as DNA, the CDR3 is TGTGCCAGCAGTTTGACGGCCAACCTCTTTAACTATGGCTACACCTTC. It specifies CASSLTANLFNYGYTF.